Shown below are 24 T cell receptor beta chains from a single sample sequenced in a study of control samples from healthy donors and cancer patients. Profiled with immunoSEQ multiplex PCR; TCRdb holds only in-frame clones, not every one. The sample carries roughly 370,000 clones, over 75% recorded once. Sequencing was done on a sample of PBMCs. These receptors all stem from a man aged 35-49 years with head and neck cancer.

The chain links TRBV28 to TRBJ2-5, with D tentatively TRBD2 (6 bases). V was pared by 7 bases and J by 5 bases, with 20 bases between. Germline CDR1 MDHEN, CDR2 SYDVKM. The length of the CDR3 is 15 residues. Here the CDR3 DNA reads TGTGCCAGCAATAAGAGCGGCGGGAAAAGGGAGACCCAGTACTTC. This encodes CASNKSGGKRETQYF.

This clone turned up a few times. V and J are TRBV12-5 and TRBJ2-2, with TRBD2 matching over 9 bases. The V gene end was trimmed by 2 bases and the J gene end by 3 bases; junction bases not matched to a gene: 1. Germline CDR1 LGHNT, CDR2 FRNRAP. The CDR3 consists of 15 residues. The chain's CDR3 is CASGLRLADTGELFF. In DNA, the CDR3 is TGTGCTAGTGGTTTGAGACTAGCGGACACCGGGGAGCTGTTTTTT. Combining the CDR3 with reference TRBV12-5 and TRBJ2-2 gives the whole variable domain DARVTQTPRHKVTEMGQEVTMRCQPILGHNTVFWYRQTMMQGLELLAYFRNRAPLDDSGMPKDRFSAEMPDATLATLKIQPSEPRDSAVYFCASGLRLADTGELFFGEGSRLTVL.

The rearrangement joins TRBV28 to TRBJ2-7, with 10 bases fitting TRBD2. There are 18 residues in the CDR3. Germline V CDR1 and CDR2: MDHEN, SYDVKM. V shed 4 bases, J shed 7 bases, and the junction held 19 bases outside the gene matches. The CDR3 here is CASSSLASGGPGVAEQYF. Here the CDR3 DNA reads TGTGCCAGCAGTTCCCTGGCTAGCGGGGGCCCGGGGGTCGCGGAGCAGTACTTC.

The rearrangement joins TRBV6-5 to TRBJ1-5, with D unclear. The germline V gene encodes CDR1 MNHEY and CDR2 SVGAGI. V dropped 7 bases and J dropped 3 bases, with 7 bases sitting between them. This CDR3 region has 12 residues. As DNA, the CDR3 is TGTGCCAGCATGGCCCACAATCAGCCCCAGCATTTT. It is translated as CASMAHNQPQHF.

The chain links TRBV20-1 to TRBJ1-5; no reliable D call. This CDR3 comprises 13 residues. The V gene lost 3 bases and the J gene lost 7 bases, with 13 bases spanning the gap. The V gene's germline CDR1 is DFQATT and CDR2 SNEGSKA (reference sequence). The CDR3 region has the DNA TGCAGTGCTAGTATGGGGAAAATCCAGCCCCAGCATTTT. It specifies CSASMGKIQPQHF.

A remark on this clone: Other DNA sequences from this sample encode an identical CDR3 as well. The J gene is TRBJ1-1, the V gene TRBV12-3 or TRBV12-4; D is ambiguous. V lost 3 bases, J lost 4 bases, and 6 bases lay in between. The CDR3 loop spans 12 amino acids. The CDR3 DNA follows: TGTGCCAGCAGTTTTGGCAGCACTGAAGCTTTCTTT. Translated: CASSFGSTEAFF.

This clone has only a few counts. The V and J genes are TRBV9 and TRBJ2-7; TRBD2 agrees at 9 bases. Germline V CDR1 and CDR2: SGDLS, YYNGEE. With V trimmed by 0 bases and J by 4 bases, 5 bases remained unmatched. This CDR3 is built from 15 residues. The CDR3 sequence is CASSVAGSGSYEQYF. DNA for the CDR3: TGTGCCAGCAGCGTAGCGGGTAGCGGGAGTTACGAGCAGTACTTC.

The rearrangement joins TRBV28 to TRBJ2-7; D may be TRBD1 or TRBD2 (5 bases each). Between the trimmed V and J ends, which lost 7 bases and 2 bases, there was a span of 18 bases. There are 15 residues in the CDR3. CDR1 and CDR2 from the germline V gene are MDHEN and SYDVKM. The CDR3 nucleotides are TGTGCCAGCAACCTGGGGCTAGCTGCCCCCTACGAGCAGTACTTC. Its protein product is CASNLGLAAPYEQYF.

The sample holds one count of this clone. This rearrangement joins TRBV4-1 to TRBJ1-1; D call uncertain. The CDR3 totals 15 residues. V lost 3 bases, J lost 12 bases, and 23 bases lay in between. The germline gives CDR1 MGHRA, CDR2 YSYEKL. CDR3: CASSHDSMDAFGTFF. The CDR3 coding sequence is TGCGCCAGCAGCCATGATTCCATGGACGCCTTCGGGACTTTCTTT.

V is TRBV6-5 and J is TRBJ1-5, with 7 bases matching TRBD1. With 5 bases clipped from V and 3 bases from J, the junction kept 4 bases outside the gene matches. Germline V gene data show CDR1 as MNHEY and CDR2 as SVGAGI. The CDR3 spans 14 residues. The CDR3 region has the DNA TGTGCCAGCAGTCGCGGGACAGACAATCAGCCCCAGCATTTT. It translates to CASSRGTDNQPQHF.

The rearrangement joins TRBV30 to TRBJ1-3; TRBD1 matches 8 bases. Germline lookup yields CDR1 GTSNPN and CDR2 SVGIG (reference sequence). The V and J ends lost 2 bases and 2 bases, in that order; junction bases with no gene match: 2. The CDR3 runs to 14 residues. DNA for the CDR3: TGTGCCTGGAGTCAGGGGGCCGCTGGAAACACCATATATTTT. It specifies CAWSQGAAGNTIYF.

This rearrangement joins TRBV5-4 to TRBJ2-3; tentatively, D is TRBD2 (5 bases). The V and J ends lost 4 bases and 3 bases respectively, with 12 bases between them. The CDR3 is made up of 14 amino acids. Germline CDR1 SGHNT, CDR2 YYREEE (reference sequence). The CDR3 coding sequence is TGTGCCAGCAGCCCCGGAGGTGGGACAGATACGCAGTATTTT. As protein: CASSPGGGTDTQYF. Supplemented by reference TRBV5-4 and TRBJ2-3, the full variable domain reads ETGVTQSPTHLIKTRGQQVTLRCSSQSGHNTVSWYQQALGQGPQFIFQYYREEENGRGNFPPRFSGLQFPNYSSELNVNALELDDSALYLCASSPGGGTDTQYFGPGTRLTVL.

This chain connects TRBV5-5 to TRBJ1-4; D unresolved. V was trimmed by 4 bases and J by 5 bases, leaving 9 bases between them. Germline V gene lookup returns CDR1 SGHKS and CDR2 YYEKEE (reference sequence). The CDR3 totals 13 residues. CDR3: CASSPPGNEKLFF. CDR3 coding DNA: TGTGCCAGCAGCCCCCCGGGGAATGAAAAACTGTTTTTT.

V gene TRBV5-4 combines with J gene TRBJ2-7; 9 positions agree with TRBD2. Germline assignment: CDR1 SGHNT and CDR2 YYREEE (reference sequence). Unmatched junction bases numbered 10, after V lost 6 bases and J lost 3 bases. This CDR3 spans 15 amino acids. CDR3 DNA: TGTGCCAGCACCACGGGTAGCGGGGGAAGCTACGAGCAGTACTTC. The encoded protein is CASTTGSGGSYEQYF.

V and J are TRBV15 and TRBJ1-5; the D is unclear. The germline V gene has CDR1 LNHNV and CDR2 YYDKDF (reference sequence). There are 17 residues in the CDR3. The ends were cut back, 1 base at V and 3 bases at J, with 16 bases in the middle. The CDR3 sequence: CATSRGAQLGANQPQHF. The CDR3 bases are TGTGCCACCAGCAGAGGGGCCCAACTCGGCGCCAATCAGCCCCAGCATTTT.

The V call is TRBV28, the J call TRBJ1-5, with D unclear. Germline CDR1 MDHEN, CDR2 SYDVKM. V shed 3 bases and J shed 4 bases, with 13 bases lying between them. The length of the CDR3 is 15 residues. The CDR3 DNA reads TGTGCCAGCAGTTTTACATCGGGCAGAAATCAGCCCCAGCATTTT. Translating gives CASSFTSGRNQPQHF.

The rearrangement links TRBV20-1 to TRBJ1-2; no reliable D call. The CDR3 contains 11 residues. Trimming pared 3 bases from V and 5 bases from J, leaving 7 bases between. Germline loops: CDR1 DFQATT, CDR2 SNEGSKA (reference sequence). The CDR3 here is CSASRLYGYTF. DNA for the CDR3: TGCAGTGCTAGTAGGCTTTATGGCTACACCTTC.

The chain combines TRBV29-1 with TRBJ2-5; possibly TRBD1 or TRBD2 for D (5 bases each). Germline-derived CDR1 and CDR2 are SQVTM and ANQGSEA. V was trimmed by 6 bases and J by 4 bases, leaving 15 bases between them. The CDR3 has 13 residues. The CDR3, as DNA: TGCAGCGTCGGGACGGAGCTGGGAGAGACCCAGTACTTC. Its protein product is CSVGTELGETQYF.

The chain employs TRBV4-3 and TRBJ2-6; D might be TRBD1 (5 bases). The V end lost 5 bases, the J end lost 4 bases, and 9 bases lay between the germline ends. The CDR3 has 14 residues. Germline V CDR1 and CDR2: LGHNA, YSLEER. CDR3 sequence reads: CASSNNRGANVLTF. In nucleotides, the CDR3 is TGCGCCAGCAGCAATAACAGGGGGGCCAACGTCCTGACTTTC.

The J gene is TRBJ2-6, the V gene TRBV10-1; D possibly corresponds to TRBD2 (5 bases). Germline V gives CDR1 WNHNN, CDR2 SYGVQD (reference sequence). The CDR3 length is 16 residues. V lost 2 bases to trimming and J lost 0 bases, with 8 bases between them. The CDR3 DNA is TGCGCCAGCAGTGAGGGACGGGGCTCTGGGGCCAACGTCCTGACTTTC. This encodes CASSEGRGSGANVLTF.

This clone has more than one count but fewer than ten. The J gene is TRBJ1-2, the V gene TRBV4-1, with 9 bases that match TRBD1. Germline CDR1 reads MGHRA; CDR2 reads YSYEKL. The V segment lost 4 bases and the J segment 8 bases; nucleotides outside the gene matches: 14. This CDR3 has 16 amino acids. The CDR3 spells CASSRQTGGAFIGYTF. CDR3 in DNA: TGCGCCAGCAGCCGCCAGACAGGGGGAGCTTTCATCGGCTACACCTTC.

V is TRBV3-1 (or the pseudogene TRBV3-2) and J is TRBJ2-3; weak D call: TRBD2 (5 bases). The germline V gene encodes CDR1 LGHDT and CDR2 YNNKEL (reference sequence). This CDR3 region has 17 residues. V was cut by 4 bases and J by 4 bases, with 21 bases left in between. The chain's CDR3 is CASSPLGGLPPADTQYF. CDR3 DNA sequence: TGTGCCAGCAGCCCCTTGGGCGGACTTCCCCCCGCAGATACGCAGTATTTT.

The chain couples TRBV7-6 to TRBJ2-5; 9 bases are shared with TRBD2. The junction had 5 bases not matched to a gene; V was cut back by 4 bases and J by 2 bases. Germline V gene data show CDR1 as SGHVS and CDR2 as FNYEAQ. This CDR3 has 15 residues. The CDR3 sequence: CASSSRLAVQETQYF. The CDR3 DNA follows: TGTGCCAGCAGCTCACGACTAGCGGTACAAGAGACCCAGTACTTC.

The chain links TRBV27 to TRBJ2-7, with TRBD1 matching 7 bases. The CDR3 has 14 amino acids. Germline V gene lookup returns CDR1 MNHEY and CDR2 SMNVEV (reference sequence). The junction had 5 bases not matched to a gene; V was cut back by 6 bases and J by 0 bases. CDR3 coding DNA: TGTGCCAGCAGCATAAGGGACAGCTCCTACGAGCAGTACTTC. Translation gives CASSIRDSSYEQYF.